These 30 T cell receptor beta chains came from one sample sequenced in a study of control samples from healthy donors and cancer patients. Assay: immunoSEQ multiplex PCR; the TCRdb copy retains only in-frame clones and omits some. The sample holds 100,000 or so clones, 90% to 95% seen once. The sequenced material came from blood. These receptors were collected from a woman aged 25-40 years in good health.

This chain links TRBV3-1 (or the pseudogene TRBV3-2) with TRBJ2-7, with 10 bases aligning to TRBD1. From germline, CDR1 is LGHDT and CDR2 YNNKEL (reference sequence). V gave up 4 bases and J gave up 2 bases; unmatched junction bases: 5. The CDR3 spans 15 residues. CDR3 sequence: CASSLQGQGTYEQYF. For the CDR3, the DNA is TGTGCCAGCAGCCTCCAGGGACAGGGGACCTACGAGCAGTACTTC.

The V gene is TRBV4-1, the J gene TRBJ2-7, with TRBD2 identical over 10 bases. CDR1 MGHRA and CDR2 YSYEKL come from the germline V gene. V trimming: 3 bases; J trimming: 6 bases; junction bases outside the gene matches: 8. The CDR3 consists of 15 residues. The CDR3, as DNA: TGCGCCAGCAGCCAGGAGACTAGCGGGTGGTTCGAGCAGTACTTC. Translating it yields CASSQETSGWFEQYF.

The CDR3 region is CASSSFSRVRDQPQHF. The DNA for the CDR3 is TGTGCCAGCAGCTCCTTTTCCAGGGTACGGGATCAGCCCCAGCATTTT. The chain is built from TRBV27 and TRBJ1-5; TRBD1 might be the D (5 bases). The V end was cut by 6 bases, the J end by 5 bases, with 20 bases between. The CDR3 contains 16 residues. CDR1 and CDR2 from the germline V gene are MNHEY and SMNVEV (reference sequence).

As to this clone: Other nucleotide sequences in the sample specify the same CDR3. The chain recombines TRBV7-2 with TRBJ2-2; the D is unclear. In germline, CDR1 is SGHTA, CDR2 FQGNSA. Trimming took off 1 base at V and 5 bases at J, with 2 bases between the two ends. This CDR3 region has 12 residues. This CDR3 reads CASSLDTGELFF. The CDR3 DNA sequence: TGTGCCAGCAGCTTAGATACCGGGGAGCTGTTTTTT.

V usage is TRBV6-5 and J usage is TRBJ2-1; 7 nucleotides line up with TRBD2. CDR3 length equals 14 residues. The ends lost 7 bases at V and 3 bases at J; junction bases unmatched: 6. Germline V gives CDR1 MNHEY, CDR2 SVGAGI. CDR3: CASTRTRDYNEQFF. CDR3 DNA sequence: TGTGCCAGCACAAGGACTAGGGACTACAATGAGCAGTTCTTC.

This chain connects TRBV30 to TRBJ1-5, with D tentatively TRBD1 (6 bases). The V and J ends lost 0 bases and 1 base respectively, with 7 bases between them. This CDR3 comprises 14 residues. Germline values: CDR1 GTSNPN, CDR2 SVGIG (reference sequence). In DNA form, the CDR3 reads TGTGCCTGGAGTGTCGGACAGAGCAATCAGCCCCAGCATTTT. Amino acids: CAWSVGQSNQPQHF. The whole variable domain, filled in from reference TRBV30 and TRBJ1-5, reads SQTIHQWPATLVQPVGSPLSLECTVEGTSNPNLYWYRQAAGRGLQLLFYSVGIGQISSEVPQNLSASRPQDRQFILSSKKLLLSDSGFYLCAWSVGQSNQPQHFGDGTRLSIL.

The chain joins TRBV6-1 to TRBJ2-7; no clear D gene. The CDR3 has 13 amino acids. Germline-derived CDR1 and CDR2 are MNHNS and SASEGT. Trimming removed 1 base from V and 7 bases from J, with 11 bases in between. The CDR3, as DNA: TGTGCCAGCAGTGAAGGGGTTGTGAGGGAGCAGTACTTC. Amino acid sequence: CASSEGVVREQYF.

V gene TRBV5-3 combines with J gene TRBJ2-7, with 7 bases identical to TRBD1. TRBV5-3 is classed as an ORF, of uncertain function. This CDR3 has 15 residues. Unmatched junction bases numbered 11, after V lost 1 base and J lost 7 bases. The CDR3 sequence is CARSLRQGQLGEQYF. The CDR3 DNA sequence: TGTGCCAGAAGCTTGAGACAGGGCCAACTTGGGGAGCAGTACTTC.

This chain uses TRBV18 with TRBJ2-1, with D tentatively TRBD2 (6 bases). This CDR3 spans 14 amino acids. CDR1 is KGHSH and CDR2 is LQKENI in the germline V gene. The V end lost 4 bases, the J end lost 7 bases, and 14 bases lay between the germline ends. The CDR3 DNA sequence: TGTGCCAGCTCACAACAAGGACTAATGAATGAGCAGTTCTTC. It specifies CASSQQGLMNEQFF. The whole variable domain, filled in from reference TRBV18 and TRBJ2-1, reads NAGVMQNPRHLVRRRGQEARLRCSPMKGHSHVYWYRQLPEEGLKFMVYLQKENIIDESGMPKERFSAEFPKEGPSILRIQQVVRGDSAAYFCASSQQGLMNEQFFGPGTRLTVL.

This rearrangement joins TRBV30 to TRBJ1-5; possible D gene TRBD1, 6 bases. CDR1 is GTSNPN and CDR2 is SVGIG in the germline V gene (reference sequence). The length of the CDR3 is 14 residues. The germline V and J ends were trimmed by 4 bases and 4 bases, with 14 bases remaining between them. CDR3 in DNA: TGTGCCTGGAATGATGTGAGGGGGAATCAGCCCCAGCATTTT. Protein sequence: CAWNDVRGNQPQHF.

CDR3 amino acids: CASSLPGGGSNQPQHF. The CDR3 region has the DNA TGTGCCAGCAGTTTACCGGGGGGCGGTAGCAATCAGCCCCAGCATTTT. The rearrangement links TRBV28 to TRBJ1-5; TRBD1 might be the D (6 bases). Germline values: CDR1 MDHEN, CDR2 SYDVKM. This CDR3 region has 16 residues. The V and J ends lost 2 bases and 0 bases respectively, with 11 bases between them.

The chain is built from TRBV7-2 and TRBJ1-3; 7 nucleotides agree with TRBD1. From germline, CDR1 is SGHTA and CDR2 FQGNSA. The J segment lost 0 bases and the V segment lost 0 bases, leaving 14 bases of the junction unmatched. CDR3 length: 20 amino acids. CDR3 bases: TGTGCCAGCAGCTTAGCGGGGGGAGACAGGGCAAGGGGCTCTGGAAACACCATATATTTT. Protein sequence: CASSLAGGDRARGSGNTIYF.

Written as DNA, the CDR3 is TGTGCCAGCCGAGCCTTGGACTTCAATCAGCCCCAGCATTTT. Its translation: CASRALDFNQPQHF. This chain connects TRBV6-6 to TRBJ1-5, with D unclear. V was shortened by 8 bases and J by 3 bases, with 14 bases between the two germline ends. The CDR3 consists of 14 residues. The germline CDR1 and CDR2 sequences are MNHNY and SVGAGI (reference sequence).

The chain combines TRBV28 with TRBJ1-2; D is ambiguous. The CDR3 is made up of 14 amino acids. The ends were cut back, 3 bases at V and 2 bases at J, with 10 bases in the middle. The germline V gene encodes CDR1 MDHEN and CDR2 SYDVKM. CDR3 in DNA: TGTGCCAGCAGTTTTGCGGGGTCAAACTATGGCTACACCTTC. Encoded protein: CASSFAGSNYGYTF.

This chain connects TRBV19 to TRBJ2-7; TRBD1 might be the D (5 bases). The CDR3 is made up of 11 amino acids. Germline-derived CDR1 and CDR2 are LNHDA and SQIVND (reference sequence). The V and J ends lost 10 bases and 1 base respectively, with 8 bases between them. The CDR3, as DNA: TGTGCCACCTCAGGGTCCTACGAGCAGTACTTC. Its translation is CATSGSYEQYF.

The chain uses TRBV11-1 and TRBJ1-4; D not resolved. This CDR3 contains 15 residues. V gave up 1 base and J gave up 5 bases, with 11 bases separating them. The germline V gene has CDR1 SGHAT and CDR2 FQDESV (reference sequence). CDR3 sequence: CASSLDGPPNEKLFF. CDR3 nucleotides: TGTGCCAGCAGCTTAGACGGCCCCCCGAATGAAAAACTGTTTTTT. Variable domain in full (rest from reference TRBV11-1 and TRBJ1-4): EAEVAQSPRYKITEKSQAVAFWCDPISGHATLYWYRQILGQGPELLVQFQDESVVDDSQLPKDRFSAERLKGVDSTLKIQPAELGDSAMYLCASSLDGPPNEKLFFGSGTQLSVL.

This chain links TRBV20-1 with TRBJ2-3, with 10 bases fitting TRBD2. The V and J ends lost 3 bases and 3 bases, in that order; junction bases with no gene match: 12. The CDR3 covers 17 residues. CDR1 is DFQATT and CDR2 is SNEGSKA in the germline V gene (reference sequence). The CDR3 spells CSASSSGREGRTDTQYF. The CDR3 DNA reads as TGCAGTGCTAGTTCTAGCGGGAGAGAGGGGCGGACAGATACGCAGTATTTT.

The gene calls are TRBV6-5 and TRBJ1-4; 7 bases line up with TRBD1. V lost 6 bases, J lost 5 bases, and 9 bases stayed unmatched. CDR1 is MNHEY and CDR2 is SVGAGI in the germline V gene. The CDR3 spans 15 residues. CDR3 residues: CASRDEGGSNEKLFF. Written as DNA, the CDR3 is TGTGCCAGCAGAGACGAAGGGGGCTCGAATGAAAAACTGTTTTTT.

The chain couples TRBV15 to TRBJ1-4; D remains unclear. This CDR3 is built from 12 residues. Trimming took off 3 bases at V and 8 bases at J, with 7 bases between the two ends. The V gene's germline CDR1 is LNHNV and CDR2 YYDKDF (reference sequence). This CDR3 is CATSSNVEKLFF. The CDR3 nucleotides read TGTGCCACCAGCAGCAACGTAGAAAAACTGTTTTTT.

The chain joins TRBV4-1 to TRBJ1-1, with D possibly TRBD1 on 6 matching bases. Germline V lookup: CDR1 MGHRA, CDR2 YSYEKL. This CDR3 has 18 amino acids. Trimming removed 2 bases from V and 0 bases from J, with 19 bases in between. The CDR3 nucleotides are TGCGCCAGCAGCCAAAAGGACAGCTCGCATGGAATGAACACTGAAGCTTTCTTT. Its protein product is CASSQKDSSHGMNTEAFF.

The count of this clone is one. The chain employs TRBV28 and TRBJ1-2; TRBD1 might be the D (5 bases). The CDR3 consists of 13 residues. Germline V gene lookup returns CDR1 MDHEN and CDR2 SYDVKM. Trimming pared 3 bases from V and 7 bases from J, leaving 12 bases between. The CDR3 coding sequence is TGTGCCAGCAGTTTTGCCAGGGTTAGTGGCTACACCTTC. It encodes CASSFARVSGYTF.

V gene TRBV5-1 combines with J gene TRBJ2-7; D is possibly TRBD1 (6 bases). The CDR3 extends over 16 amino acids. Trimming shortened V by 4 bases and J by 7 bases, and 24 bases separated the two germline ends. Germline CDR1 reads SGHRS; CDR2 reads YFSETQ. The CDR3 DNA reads TGCGCCAGCAGCCCGAGGGTTGGGCAGGGGCTGGAGGAGCAGTACTTC. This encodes CASSPRVGQGLEEQYF.

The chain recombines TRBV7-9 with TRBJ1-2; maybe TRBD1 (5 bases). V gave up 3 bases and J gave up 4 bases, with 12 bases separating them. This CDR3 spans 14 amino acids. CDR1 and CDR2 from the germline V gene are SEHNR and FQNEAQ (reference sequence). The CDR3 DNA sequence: TGTGCCAGCAGCTTGGGAGGGGTCGGCTATGGCTACACCTTC. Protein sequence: CASSLGGVGYGYTF.

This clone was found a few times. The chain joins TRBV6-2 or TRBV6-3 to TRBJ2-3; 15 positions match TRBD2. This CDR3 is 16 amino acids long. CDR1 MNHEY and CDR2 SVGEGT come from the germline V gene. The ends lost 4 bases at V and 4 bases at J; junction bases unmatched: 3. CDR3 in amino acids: CASSSGLAGGADTQYF. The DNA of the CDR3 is TGTGCCAGCAGTTCCGGACTAGCGGGAGGGGCAGATACGCAGTATTTT.

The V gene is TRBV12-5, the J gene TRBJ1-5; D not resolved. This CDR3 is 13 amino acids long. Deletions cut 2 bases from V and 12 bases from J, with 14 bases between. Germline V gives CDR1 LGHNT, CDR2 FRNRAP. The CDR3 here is CASGLTASGNQHF. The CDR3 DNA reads TGTGCTAGTGGTTTGACAGCCTCCGGGAACCAGCATTTT.

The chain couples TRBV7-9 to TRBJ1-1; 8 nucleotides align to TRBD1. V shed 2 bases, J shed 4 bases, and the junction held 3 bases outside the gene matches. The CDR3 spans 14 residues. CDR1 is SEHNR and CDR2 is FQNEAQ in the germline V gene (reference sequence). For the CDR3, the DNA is TGTGCCAGCAGCTTACCAGGGGGCGGCACTGAAGCTTTCTTT. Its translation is CASSLPGGGTEAFF.

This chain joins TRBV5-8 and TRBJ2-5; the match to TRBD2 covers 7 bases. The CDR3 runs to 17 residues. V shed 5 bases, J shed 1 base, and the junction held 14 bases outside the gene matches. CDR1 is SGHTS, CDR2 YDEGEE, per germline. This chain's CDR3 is CASREGSGLAAQETQYF. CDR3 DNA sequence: TGTGCCAGCAGGGAGGGATCAGGGCTAGCGGCCCAAGAGACCCAGTACTTC.

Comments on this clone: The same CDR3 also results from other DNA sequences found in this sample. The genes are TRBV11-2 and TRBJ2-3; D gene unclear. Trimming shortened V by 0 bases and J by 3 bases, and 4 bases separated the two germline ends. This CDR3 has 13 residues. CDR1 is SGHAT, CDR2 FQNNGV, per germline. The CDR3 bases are TGTGCCAGCAGCTTAGATGGTACAGATACGCAGTATTTT. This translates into CASSLDGTDTQYF.

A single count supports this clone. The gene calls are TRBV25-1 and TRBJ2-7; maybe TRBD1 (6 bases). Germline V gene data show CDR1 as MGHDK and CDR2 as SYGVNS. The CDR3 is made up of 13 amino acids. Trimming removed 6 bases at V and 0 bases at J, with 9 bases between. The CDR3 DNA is TGTGCCAGCAGGGACAGAATCTCCTACGAGCAGTACTTC. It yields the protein CASRDRISYEQYF.

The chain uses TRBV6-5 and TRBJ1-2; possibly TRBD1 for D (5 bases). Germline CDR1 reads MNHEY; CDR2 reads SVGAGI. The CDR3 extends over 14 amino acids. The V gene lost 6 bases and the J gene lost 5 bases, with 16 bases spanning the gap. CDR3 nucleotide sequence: TGTGCCAGCAGCAGCATTCAGGGACGGTATGGCTACACCTTC. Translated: CASSSIQGRYGYTF.